One sample yielded the 23 T cell receptor beta chains listed below, sequenced in a study of blood T cell repertoires in COVID-19 (dated by TCRdb to about 2020). The library was obtained by the immunoSEQ multiplex PCR assay. Held by TCRdb, this immuneACCESS table contains in-frame sequences only and omits some clones. Under half of the omission traces to an unresolved V gene where checked; the cause of the rest is unknown. The sample table records a few hundred thousand clones; about 87% of these occur just once. Together, the top ten hold 9% to 12% of the sample. Sequencing used PBMCs or T cells enriched from blood (not recorded which). All receptors come from a man aged 18 to 29 with acute COVID-19.

The genes are TRBV9 and TRBJ2-2, with TRBD2 matching over 14 bases. Trimming removed 4 bases from V and 4 bases from J; junction bases left unmatched: 6. The CDR3 sequence is 17 residues long. From germline, CDR1 is SGDLS and CDR2 YYNGEE. The chain's CDR3 is CASSPGLAGAGTGELFF. CDR3 DNA sequence: TGTGCCAGCAGCCCGGGACTAGCGGGAGCGGGCACCGGGGAGCTGTTTTTT.

The genes are TRBV2 and TRBJ1-4; 7 positions match TRBD1. Germline V gives CDR1 SNHLY, CDR2 FYNNEI. The CDR3 runs 15 residues. The V segment lost 8 bases and the J segment 7 bases; nucleotides outside the gene matches: 13. The CDR3 reads CASGQGETRGEKLFF. In DNA form, the CDR3 reads TGTGCCAGCGGCCAGGGGGAAACGCGGGGTGAAAAACTGTTTTTT.

Here the CDR3 reads CASSIAGQGSYEQYF. Written as DNA, the CDR3 is TGTGCCAGCAGTATAGCGGGGCAAGGGTCCTACGAGCAGTACTTC. This chain uses TRBV28 with TRBJ2-7; 8 bases are a match to TRBD2. From germline, CDR1 is MDHEN and CDR2 SYDVKM. The CDR3 covers 15 residues. J was trimmed by 1 base and V by 5 bases; bases with no gene match: 7.

This chain joins TRBV4-1 and TRBJ1-2; D is uncertain. The V end was cut by 3 bases, the J end by 2 bases, with 13 bases between. The CDR3 is 15 amino acids. Germline V gene lookup returns CDR1 MGHRA and CDR2 YSYEKL. CDR3 loop: CASSHDNSWNYGYTF. CDR3 nucleotide sequence: TGCGCCAGCAGCCACGATAACAGTTGGAACTATGGCTACACCTTC.

This chain joins TRBV28 and TRBJ2-6; 11 nucleotides match TRBD2. Germline lookup yields CDR1 MDHEN and CDR2 SYDVKM. With V trimmed by 5 bases and J by 3 bases, 6 bases remained unmatched. The CDR3 is 17 residues long. In nucleotides, the CDR3 is TGTGCCAGCAGTCCACTAGCGGGAGAGAGTGGGGCCAACGTCCTGACTTTC. Its translation is CASSPLAGESGANVLTF.

The chain joins TRBV27 to TRBJ2-1; tentative D call: TRBD2 (6 bases). Germline CDR1 and CDR2: MNHEY and SMNVEV (reference sequence). V lost 3 bases and J lost 4, with 10 bases in between. The CDR3 consists of 14 residues. DNA of the CDR3: TGTGCCAGCAGTTTTGGCGGGGTTTACAATGAGCAGTTCTTC. Translating it yields CASSFGGVYNEQFF.

The gene calls are TRBV19 and TRBJ1-6; D possibly corresponds to TRBD1 (5 bases). Germline CDR1 and CDR2: LNHDA and SQIVND (reference sequence). The CDR3 runs 13 residues. The germline V and J ends were trimmed by 4 bases and 10 bases, with 11 bases remaining between them. DNA of the CDR3: TGTGCCAGTAGTACAGGGATAAACTCACCCCTCCACTTT. This encodes CASSTGINSPLHF.

The rearrangement links TRBV7-2 to TRBJ2-2, with 8 positions matching TRBD1. The junction had 9 bases not matched to a gene; V was cut back by 2 bases and J by 1 base. The CDR3 contains 18 residues. From germline, CDR1 is SGHTA and CDR2 FQGNSA. The chain's CDR3 is CASSLRTGSVLNTGELFF. Written as DNA, the CDR3 is TGTGCCAGCAGCTTAAGGACAGGGTCGGTCCTGAACACCGGGGAGCTGTTTTTT.

This clone showed up just once. V gene TRBV2 combines with J gene TRBJ1-2; D ambiguous. Germline CDR1 SNHLY, CDR2 FYNNEI. V lost 3 bases and J lost 3, with 8 bases in between. The CDR3 runs 13 residues. CDR3 in DNA: TGTGCCAGCAGTGATGACACCTACTATGGCTACACCTTC. Translating gives CASSDDTYYGYTF.

The chain carries TRBV24-1 and TRBJ2-7; D possibly corresponds to TRBD1 (5 bases). Germline V lookup: CDR1 KGHDR, CDR2 SFDVKD. This CDR3 has 14 residues. V was cut by 2 bases and J by 2 bases, with 9 bases left in between. The CDR3: CATSDCRTTYEQYF. CDR3 DNA: TGTGCCACCAGTGATTGTAGGACAACCTACGAGCAGTACTTC.

V usage is TRBV4-1 and J usage is TRBJ2-7; D is perhaps TRBD2 (6 bases). Trimming removed 0 bases from V and 2 bases from J, with 11 bases in between. CDR3 length equals 15 residues. Germline CDR1 MGHRA, CDR2 YSYEKL. The CDR3 region has the DNA TGCGCCAGCAGCCAAGATTACGGGAGCGCCTACGAGCAGTACTTC. Translation gives CASSQDYGSAYEQYF.

This chain uses TRBV9 with TRBJ2-7, with D possibly TRBD2 on 7 matching bases. The CDR3 is 14 amino acids. Germline loops: CDR1 SGDLS, CDR2 YYNGEE. The V end was cut by 3 bases, the J end by 6 bases, with 16 bases between. The CDR3 protein is CASSGTGSGGEQYF. The CDR3 DNA reads TGTGCCAGCAGCGGTACAGGGTCGGGGGGCGAGCAGTACTTC.

The rearrangement links TRBV6-1 to TRBJ2-5; D remains unclear. CDR1 is MNHNS and CDR2 is SASEGT in the germline V gene. The CDR3 has 14 amino acids. Trimming removed 1 base from V and 0 bases from J, with 6 bases in between. CDR3 residues: CASSEGQYQETQYF. CDR3 bases: TGTGCCAGCAGTGAAGGGCAGTACCAAGAGACCCAGTACTTC.

The chain employs TRBV25-1 and TRBJ1-1; D possibly corresponds to TRBD1 (6 bases). The CDR3 loop spans 18 amino acids. CDR1 and CDR2 (germline): MGHDK, SYGVNS. The V and J ends lost 4 bases and 4 bases respectively, with 25 bases between them. The CDR3 loop reads CASSGRWEQGAGGTEAFF. Written as DNA, the CDR3 is TGTGCCAGCAGTGGCCGGTGGGAACAGGGTGCGGGCGGCACTGAAGCTTTCTTT.

In this sample, this clone turned up once. The J gene is TRBJ2-1, the V gene TRBV5-1; the match to TRBD2 covers 7 bases. CDR1 and CDR2 from the germline V gene are SGHRS and YFSETQ. J gave up 6 bases and V 2 bases, and 5 bases lay outside the gene matches. The CDR3 contains 14 residues. CDR3 sequence reads: CASSLRTSRNEQFF. CDR3 nucleotide sequence: TGCGCCAGCAGCTTAAGGACTAGTCGCAATGAGCAGTTCTTC.

The rearrangement uses TRBV12-2 and TRBJ2-4; the table's D call TRBD2 went unverified against the DNA. TRBV12-2 is designated a pseudogene. The CDR3 sequence is 15 residues long. CDR3 nucleotides: TGTGCAAGTCGCCTAGGAGGGGACTCCAAAAACATTCAGTACTTC. Translated: CASRLGGDSKNIQYF.

V usage is TRBV28 and J usage is TRBJ2-1; 7 bases match TRBD1. The CDR3 has 15 residues. Germline V CDR1 and CDR2: MDHEN, SYDVKM. The junction had 12 bases not matched to a gene; V was cut back by 6 bases and J by 7 bases. The CDR3, as DNA: TGTGCCAGCAGCGCGACAGGGTCGGTCGTAAATGAGCAGTTCTTC. This encodes CASSATGSVVNEQFF.

J is TRBJ2-7 and V is TRBV28; 10 nucleotides match TRBD2. J lost 3 bases, V lost 0 bases, and 2 bases had no gene match. The CDR3 runs to 15 residues. Germline CDR1 and CDR2: MDHEN and SYDVKM. In DNA, the CDR3 is TGTGCCAGCAGTTTATGGCTAGCGGGGGTCTACGAGCAGTACTTC. It codes for CASSLWLAGVYEQYF.

The chain couples TRBV11-3 to TRBJ1-1, with D tentatively TRBD1 (5 bases). Trimming removed 1 base from V and 5 bases from J, with 8 bases in between. The CDR3 sequence is 13 residues long. The germline V gene has CDR1 SGHNT and CDR2 YENEEA. In DNA form, the CDR3 reads TGTGCCAGCAGCTTAGGGACAAGTACTGAAGCTTTCTTT. Encoded protein: CASSLGTSTEAFF.

The chain combines TRBV2 with TRBJ1-1; 12 positions match TRBD1. Germline V gene sequence: CDR1 SNHLY, CDR2 FYNNEI. CDR3 length: 16 amino acids. J gave up 4 bases and V 8 bases, and 11 bases lay outside the gene matches. For the CDR3, the DNA is TGTGCCAGCTGGGATCCGGGACAGGGGGCAGGCACTGAAGCTTTCTTT. Translation gives CASWDPGQGAGTEAFF. Full variable domain (missing parts from reference TRBV2 and TRBJ1-1): EPEVTQTPSHQVTQMGQEVILRCVPISNHLYFYWYRQILGQKVEFLVSFYNNEISEKSEIFDDQFSVERPDGSNFTLKIRSTKLEDSAMYFCASWDPGQGAGTEAFFGQGTRLTVV.

This chain links TRBV5-1 with TRBJ2-7, with TRBD1 as a possible D gene (6 bases). V dropped 3 bases and J dropped 7 bases, with 26 bases sitting between them. The germline gives CDR1 SGHRS, CDR2 YFSETQ. The CDR3 runs 17 residues. CDR3 DNA: TGCGCCAGCAGCTCGATTTACAGGGATTTCATAGAGGTGGAGCAGTACTTC. Its protein product is CASSSIYRDFIEVEQYF.

CDR3 protein: CASSDTGGRTGELFF. As DNA, the CDR3 is TGTGCCAGCAGTGATACAGGGGGCCGGACCGGGGAGCTGTTTTTT. The chain recombines TRBV6-1 with TRBJ2-2, with 9 bases aligning to TRBD1. In germline, CDR1 is MNHNS, CDR2 SASEGT. The CDR3 is 15 amino acids. Trimming took 3 bases from V and 5 from J; bases not matched to a gene: 4.

V is TRBV28 and J is TRBJ1-4, with D unclear. CDR1 is MDHEN, CDR2 SYDVKM, per germline. CDR3 size: 16 residues. Trimming left V 4 bases short and J 10 bases short, with 22 bases between. This CDR3 is CASSSRGNTVISKLFF. The CDR3 nucleotides are TGTGCCAGCAGTTCCCGGGGTAATACGGTCATCTCAAAACTGTTTTTT.